The next 21 T cell receptor beta chains were all read from a single sample in a study of blood T cells in healthy people across ages. It was with a sample-barcoded 5' primer and a J-beta primer mix that a second PCR of roughly 7 to 12 cycles was run. TCRdb passed the 5' RACE reads through MiXCR, listing each CDR3 protein once. This sample has 910,000 or so distinct CDR3 sequences, with roughly 50% found just once. Sequencing was done on a sample of blood. The receptors originated from a woman in her sixties in good health.

V and J are TRBV9 and TRBJ1-2, with a weak D call TRBD1 (6 bases). This CDR3 region has 14 residues. Germline V gene lookup returns CDR1 SGDLS and CDR2 YYNGEE. Trimming took 0 bases from V and 6 from J, leaving 12 bases between them. CDR3 sequence (DNA): TGTGCCAGCAGCGTAGGGACAGTTATGGATGGCTACACCTTC. Residues: CASSVGTVMDGYTF.

The sample holds many counts of this clonotype. The chain recombines TRBV12-3 or TRBV12-4 with TRBJ2-5; 11 positions agree with TRBD2. V lost 4 bases, J lost 5 bases, and 6 bases stayed unmatched. This CDR3 is built from 15 residues. CDR3 bases: TGTGCCAGCAGTTCACTAGCGGGAGTGCGGGAGACCCAGTACTTC. Its protein product is CASSSLAGVRETQYF.

The chain couples TRBV27 to TRBJ2-3, with a possible D match to TRBD2 (6 bases). From germline, CDR1 is MNHEY and CDR2 SMNVEV (reference sequence). With 4 bases removed from V and 5 bases from J, the gap between germline ends came to 13 bases. CDR3 length: 14 residues. The CDR3 is CASSSTLARDTQYF. The CDR3 coding sequence is TGTGCCAGCAGTTCCACTCTAGCGCGAGATACGCAGTATTTT.

The J gene is TRBJ2-1, the V gene TRBV3-1; 8 positions agree with TRBD2. The V and J ends lost 1 base and 4 bases, in that order; junction bases with no gene match: 6. The CDR3 spans 16 residues. CDR1 and CDR2 from the germline V gene are LGHDT and YNNKEL (reference sequence). In DNA form, the CDR3 reads TGTGCCAGCAGCCAAGTATTGTCGGGAGGGTACAATGAGCAGTTCTTC. It yields the protein CASSQVLSGGYNEQFF.

This chain connects TRBV12-3 or TRBV12-4 to TRBJ2-1; weak D call: TRBD2 (5 bases). The CDR3 runs to 17 residues. V lost 1 base and J 3 bases, leaving 16 bases between the germline ends. The DNA for the CDR3 is TGTGCCAGCAGTTTAGTCTTTGGAGGAATCAGCTACAATGAGCAGTTCTTC. Protein sequence: CASSLVFGGISYNEQFF.

This clonotype was observed a handful of times. The chain carries TRBV29-1 and TRBJ2-5; TRBD1 matches at 9 bases. Looked up from germline, CDR1 is SQVTM and CDR2 is ANQGSEA. This CDR3 spans 13 amino acids. V lost 5 bases, J lost 3 bases, and 4 bases stayed unmatched. The DNA for the CDR3 is TGCAGCGTTTCCGGGACAGGGAAAGAGACCCAGTACTTC. It is translated as CSVSGTGKETQYF.

The table lists this clonotype with a few counts. The genes are TRBV5-1 and TRBJ2-7; TRBD1 agrees at 8 bases. Germline V gene lookup returns CDR1 SGHRS and CDR2 YFSETQ. The CDR3 spans 14 residues. The junction had 10 bases not matched to a gene; V was cut back by 5 bases and J by 6 bases. The CDR3 reads CASREGQDGFEQYF. The CDR3 region has the DNA TGCGCCAGCAGGGAGGGACAGGACGGTTTCGAGCAGTACTTC.

This chain links TRBV20-1 with TRBJ2-3, with D possibly TRBD2 on 6 matching bases. The CDR3 extends over 15 amino acids. Germline V gives CDR1 DFQATT, CDR2 SNEGSKA (reference sequence). Deletions cut 3 bases from V and 5 bases from J, with 18 bases between. CDR3 bases: TGCAGTGCTAGGGGGTCGGGCGGGGCAATAGATACGCAGTATTTT. It translates to CSARGSGGAIDTQYF.

This clonotype was seen many times. The chain combines TRBV3-1 with TRBJ2-5; 7 bases line up with TRBD1. The length of the CDR3 is 13 residues. Trimming at V came to 5 bases and at J to 3 bases, leaving 3 bases not matched to a gene. Per the germline V gene, CDR1 is LGHDT and CDR2 is YNNKEL (reference sequence). CDR3 bases: TGTGCCAGCAGCTCCGGGACAGAAGAGACCCAGTACTTC. This translates into CASSSGTEETQYF.

As concerns this clonotype: Given a much more abundant clone one base away, this may be a read error. The chain links TRBV4-1 to TRBJ2-1, with 7 bases aligning to TRBD2. Germline loops: CDR1 MGHRA, CDR2 YSYEKL. CDR3 size: 15 residues. The CDR3 DNA reads TGCGCCAGCAGCCAAGCACTAGCGCCTTACAATGAGCGGTTCTTC. It yields the protein CASSQALAPYNERFF.

This clonotype occurred a few times. The chain uses TRBV27 and TRBJ2-7; D unclear. The length of the CDR3 is 15 residues. The ends were cut back, 1 base at V and 0 bases at J, with 10 bases in the middle. Germline V gene data show CDR1 as MNHEY and CDR2 as SMNVEV (reference sequence). CDR3 in DNA: TGTGCCAGCAGTTTATTGCCTGGCTCCTCCTACGAGCAGTACTTC. As protein: CASSLLPGSSYEQYF.

The chain links TRBV20-1 to TRBJ2-5; D may be TRBD2 (5 bases). This CDR3 is built from 15 residues. V lost 5 bases, J lost 1 base, and 17 bases lay in between. From germline, CDR1 is DFQATT and CDR2 SNEGSKA (reference sequence). CDR3 residues: CSARNFQDFQETQYF. The CDR3 DNA reads as TGCAGTGCTCGGAACTTCCAGGACTTCCAAGAGACCCAGTACTTC.

This clonotype has more than one count but fewer than ten. The V and J genes are TRBV2 and TRBJ2-5; TRBD2 is a possible D gene (5 bases). Trimming took off 3 bases at V and 12 bases at J, with 14 bases between the two ends. Germline CDR1 and CDR2: SNHLY and FYNNEI. The CDR3 is 12 residues long. The CDR3: CASSEEVSEKYF. For the CDR3, the DNA is TGTGCCAGCAGTGAGGAGGTTAGCGAGAAGTACTTC.

This chain connects TRBV10-3 to TRBJ2-7; TRBD2 matches 11 bases. This CDR3 comprises 15 residues. The J segment lost 3 bases and the V segment lost 7 bases, leaving 8 bases of the junction unmatched. CDR1 and CDR2 (germline): ENHRY, SYGVKD. The CDR3 sequence: CAITQGLAVNYEQYF. The CDR3 nucleotides are TGTGCCATCACCCAGGGACTAGCGGTAAACTACGAGCAGTACTTC.

The sample holds a few counts of this clonotype. The chain joins TRBV28 to TRBJ2-1; 8 nucleotides align to TRBD2. The trim removed 3 bases at V and 4 bases at J, leaving 5 bases unmatched. The CDR3 extends over 15 amino acids. CDR1 and CDR2 from the germline V gene are MDHEN and SYDVKM. The CDR3 nucleotides read TGTGCCAGCAGTTTCTTCAGCGGGAGATACAATGAGCAGTTCTTC. It specifies CASSFFSGRYNEQFF.

The genes are TRBV28 and TRBJ2-7; the D gene is possibly TRBD1 (5 bases). The germline V gene has CDR1 MDHEN and CDR2 SYDVKM. V was pared by 5 bases and J by 1 base, with 18 bases between. This CDR3 has 16 residues. CDR3 coding DNA: TGTGCCAGCAGTCCCCTAGGTAGGGGCCCGTCCTACGAGCAGTACTTC. Protein sequence: CASSPLGRGPSYEQYF. Based on the CDR3 plus reference TRBV28 and TRBJ2-7, the full variable domain is DVKVTQSSRYLVKRTGEKVFLECVQDMDHENMFWYRQDPGLGLRLIYFSYDVKMKEKGDIPEGYSVSREKKERFSLILESASTNQTSMYLCASSPLGRGPSYEQYFGPGTRLTVT.

The V call is TRBV29-1, the J call TRBJ2-5, with TRBD1 matching over 8 bases. The length of the CDR3 is 15 residues. Germline CDR1 and CDR2: SQVTM and ANQGSEA. V lost 1 base, J lost 6 bases, and 10 bases stayed unmatched. The CDR3 reads CSVEVSAGGGKTQYF. For the CDR3, the DNA is TGCAGCGTTGAAGTTAGTGCAGGGGGCGGGAAGACCCAGTACTTC. Using reference TRBV29-1 and TRBJ2-5 for the parts outside the CDR3, the full variable domain is SAVISQKPSRDICQRGTSLTIQCQVDSQVTMMFWYRQQPGQSLTLIATANQGSEATYESGFVIDKFPISRPNLTFSTLTVSNMSPEDSSIYLCSVEVSAGGGKTQYFGPGTRLLVL.

This clonotype showed up just a few times. The chain carries TRBV9 and TRBJ1-5, with D possibly matching TRBD1 (6 bases). V was cut by 2 bases and J by 6 bases, with 12 bases left in between. The CDR3 extends over 14 amino acids. Germline V lookup: CDR1 SGDLS, CDR2 YYNGEE. The CDR3 sequence is CASSVGGAGQPQHF. CDR3 bases: TGTGCCAGCAGCGTTGGGGGGGCGGGTCAGCCCCAGCATTTT. Complete variable domain (other parts from reference TRBV9 and TRBJ1-5): DSGVTQTPKHLITATGQRVTLRCSPRSGDLSVYWYQQSLDQGLQFLIQYYNGEERAKGNILERFSAQQFPDLHSELNLSSLELGDSALYFCASSVGGAGQPQHFGDGTRLSIL.

The chain joins TRBV24-1 to TRBJ2-1, with TRBD1 matching 8 bases. Trimming took 3 bases from V and 12 from J; bases not matched to a gene: 15. This CDR3 spans 16 amino acids. CDR1 is KGHDR and CDR2 is SFDVKD in the germline V gene. CDR3 loop: CATSDPKAGGLDRQFF. The CDR3 DNA follows: TGTGCCACCAGTGATCCCAAGGCAGGGGGCTTAGATAGGCAGTTCTTC.

The rearrangement joins TRBV4-2 to TRBJ2-1; 11 bases are a match to TRBD2. The CDR3 loop spans 18 amino acids. Looked up from germline, CDR1 is LGHNA and CDR2 is YNFKEQ. Trimming removed 1 base from V and 9 bases from J; junction bases left unmatched: 14. The DNA of the CDR3 is TGTGCCAGCAGCCAAGTGGACCCTGGAACTAGCGGGAGTGTTGAGCAGTTCTTC. Its translation is CASSQVDPGTSGSVEQFF.

This clonotype occurred a few times. This rearrangement joins TRBV7-2 to TRBJ2-1; TRBD2 might be the D (6 bases). This CDR3 has 17 amino acids. Germline V CDR1 and CDR2: SGHTA, FQGNSA. Trimming removed 5 bases from V and 0 bases from J, with 17 bases in between. CDR3 DNA: TGTGCCAGCAGCCCTGGGGGACGGAGGGCCTCCTACAATGAGCAGTTCTTC. Its translation: CASSPGGRRASYNEQFF.